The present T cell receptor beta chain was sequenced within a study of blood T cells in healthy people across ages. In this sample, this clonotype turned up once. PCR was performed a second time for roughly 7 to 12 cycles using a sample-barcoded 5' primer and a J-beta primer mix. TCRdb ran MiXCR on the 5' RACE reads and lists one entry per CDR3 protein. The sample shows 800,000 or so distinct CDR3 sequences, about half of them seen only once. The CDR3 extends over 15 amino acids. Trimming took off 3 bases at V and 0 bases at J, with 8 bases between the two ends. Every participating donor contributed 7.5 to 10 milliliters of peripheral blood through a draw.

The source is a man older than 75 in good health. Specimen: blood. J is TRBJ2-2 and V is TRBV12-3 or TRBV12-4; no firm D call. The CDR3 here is CASSFPRTNTGELFF. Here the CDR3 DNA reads TGTGCCAGCAGTTTTCCCAGGACGAACACCGGGGAGCTGTTTTTT.